This T cell receptor beta chain was captured by sequencing in a study of OX40 agonist ivuxolimab in advanced cancers. Assay: immunoSEQ multiplex PCR; the TCRdb copy retains only in-frame clones and omits some. The sample lists more than 60,000 clones; about 89% were seen once. Germline CDR1 and CDR2: SGHRS and YFSETQ. The CDR3 spans 15 residues. After removal of 1 base from V and 3 bases from J, the junction contained 4 bases not matched to a gene. The chain combines TRBV5-1 with TRBJ2-1; the match to TRBD2 covers 7 bases. This clonotype originated in an adult with an advanced solid tumor such as melanoma, head and neck, liver or kidney cancer. This specimen consisted of CD4+ or CD8+ T cells sorted from blood, obtained in a trial of the OX40 agonist ivuxolimab. The CDR3 protein is CASSLRSSGYNEQFF. The CDR3 coding sequence is TGCGCCAGCAGCTTGAGGTCTAGCGGCTACAATGAGCAGTTCTTC.